Included here is one TCR beta chain sequence, with context. These data belong to a study of T cell changes during pregnancy in multiple sclerosis. The table came from immunoSEQ multiplex PCR; TCRdb's copy has only in-frame clones and leaves some out. The sample lists tens of thousands of clones; about 91% were seen once. There are 16 residues in the CDR3. Per the germline V gene, CDR1 is SGHTA and CDR2 is FQGTGA. The ends lost 4 bases at V and 0 bases at J; junction bases unmatched: 4. The chain employs TRBV7-3 and TRBJ2-2, with 8 bases lining up with TRBD1. The TCR was taken from a female donor with multiple sclerosis, enrolled in a pregnancy study. The sample in question was peripheral blood, obtained before pregnancy. CDR3 in amino acids: CASSSTGASNTGELFF. CDR3 DNA sequence: TGTGCCAGCAGCTCGACAGGGGCTTCGAACACCGGGGAGCTGTTTTTT.